One and the same sample provided the 31 T cell receptor beta chains below, sequenced in a study of blood T cell repertoires in COVID-19. Assay used: immunoSEQ multiplex PCR; TCRdb lists only in-frame clones, some missing. The sample has approximately 150,000 clones; around 85% are singletons. The sequenced sample was PBMCs or T cells enriched from blood (not recorded which). The receptors were sampled from a woman in her forties who had recovered from COVID-19.

This chain joins TRBV11-2 and TRBJ2-3, with D unclear. Looked up from germline, CDR1 is SGHAT and CDR2 is FQNNGV. Deletions cut 2 bases from V and 7 bases from J, with 7 bases between. The CDR3 spans 12 residues. The DNA for the CDR3 is TGTGCCAGCAGCTTATCCCCTAATACGCAGTATTTT. Protein product: CASSLSPNTQYF.

The rearrangement joins TRBV6-5 to TRBJ2-7; TRBD2 agrees at 8 bases. CDR1 and CDR2 (germline): MNHEY, SVGAGI. The V gene end was trimmed by 10 bases and the J gene end by 7 bases; junction bases not matched to a gene: 15. This CDR3 spans 14 amino acids. Here the CDR3 reads CATATQREMREQYF. In DNA, the CDR3 is TGTGCCACCGCGACACAGCGGGAGATGAGAGAGCAGTACTTC.

This chain uses TRBV5-1 with TRBJ1-2, with D unclear. Germline V CDR1 and CDR2: SGHRS, YFSETQ. The CDR3 contains 13 residues. Between the trimmed V and J ends, which lost 4 bases and 7 bases, there was a span of 14 bases. Here the CDR3 DNA reads TGCGCCAGCAGCCCCCCCGAGAGGGCTGGCTACACCTTC. Its protein product is CASSPPERAGYTF.

This chain links TRBV19 with TRBJ1-6; no definite D call. The CDR3 runs 16 residues. The germline CDR1 and CDR2 sequences are LNHDA and SQIVND (reference sequence). Trimming cost V 4 bases and J 5 bases, with 15 bases left between them. The CDR3 DNA reads as TGTGCCAGTAGTACAGTCGGGAGATCCAATAATTCACCCCTCCACTTT. Translated, it gives CASSTVGRSNNSPLHF.

The genes are TRBV2 and TRBJ2-2; 12 bases fit TRBD2. The J segment lost 4 bases and the V segment lost 6 bases, leaving 3 bases of the junction unmatched. CDR1 SNHLY and CDR2 FYNNEI come from the germline V gene. The CDR3 loop spans 15 amino acids. The CDR3 sequence is CASSRLAGATGELFF. CDR3 sequence (DNA): TGTGCCAGCAGCCGACTAGCGGGGGCCACCGGGGAGCTGTTTTTT. The full variable domain, its missing parts supplied by reference TRBV2 and TRBJ2-2, is EPEVTQTPSHQVTQMGQEVILRCVPISNHLYFYWYRQILGQKVEFLVSFYNNEISEKSEIFDDQFSVERPDGSNFTLKIRSTKLEDSAMYFCASSRLAGATGELFFGEGSRLTVL.

As to this clone: At one end, the junction sequence differs from germline, possibly due to a read error. The genes are TRBV7-9 and TRBJ1-1, with 8 bases lining up with TRBD1. Germline V gives CDR1 SEHNR, CDR2 FQNEAQ (reference sequence). This CDR3 spans 15 amino acids. CDR3 region: CASSHKTGVNTEAFF. In DNA form, the CDR3 reads TGTGCCAGCAGCCATAAGACAGGGGTGAATACTGAAGCTTTCTTT.

The chain recombines TRBV24-1 with TRBJ2-1; D may be TRBD2 (6 bases). The germline CDR1 and CDR2 sequences are KGHDR and SFDVKD. CDR3 length: 13 amino acids. The V end was cut by 5 bases, the J end by 6 bases, with 10 bases between. The CDR3 loop is CATSGLASNEQFF. As DNA, the CDR3 is TGTGCCACCAGTGGTCTAGCGAGCAATGAGCAGTTCTTC.

The V call is TRBV23-1, the J call TRBJ2-3; tentative D call: TRBD1 (5 bases). TRBV23-1 is flagged as an ORF with uncertain function. The CDR3 is 19 residues long. V lost 6 bases, J lost 2 bases, and 27 bases lay in between. The CDR3 reads CASRVTGVRSQTNTDTQYF. CDR3 nucleotides: TGCGCCAGCAGGGTTACAGGAGTCCGATCGCAAACCAACACAGATACGCAGTATTTT.

This chain uses TRBV4-1 with TRBJ1-6; no clear D. Between the trimmed V and J ends, which lost 1 base and 6 bases, there was a span of 7 bases. In germline, CDR1 is MGHRA, CDR2 YSYEKL. The CDR3 is 14 residues long. CDR3 residues: CASSQVQVNSPLHF. CDR3 nucleotides: TGCGCCAGCAGCCAAGTTCAGGTTAATTCACCCCTCCACTTT.

This chain connects TRBV5-6 to TRBJ1-2; tentatively, D is TRBD1 (5 bases). The V gene's germline CDR1 is SGHDT and CDR2 YYEEEE. The CDR3 is 15 amino acids. The V gene lost 2 bases and the J gene lost 3 bases, with 14 bases spanning the gap. The CDR3 region has the DNA TGTGCCAGCAGCTTTAAGGGAGGAGGGGACTATGGCTACACCTTC. The encoded protein is CASSFKGGGDYGYTF.

A few counts support this clone. The chain is built from TRBV12-2 and TRBJ2-2; the table's D call of TRBD1 was not tested on the DNA. TRBV12-2 constitutes a pseudogene. This CDR3 has 17 amino acids. As DNA, the CDR3 is TGTGCAAGTCGCTTAGGGCAGGGGGACACTAACACCGGGGAGCTGTTTTTT. Its protein product is CASRLGQGDTNTGELFF.

The chain uses TRBV10-3 and TRBJ2-1; TRBD2 matches 9 bases. The CDR3 is made up of 14 amino acids. J was trimmed by 5 bases and V by 7 bases; bases with no gene match: 6. CDR1 ENHRY and CDR2 SYGVKD come from the germline V gene. The CDR3 DNA reads as TGTGCCATCAAGTCGGGGACTAGCCACAATGAGCAGTTCTTC. It yields the protein CAIKSGTSHNEQFF.

The rearrangement joins TRBV5-1 to TRBJ2-7; the D gene is possibly TRBD2 (5 bases). Deletions cut 1 base from V and 4 bases from J, with 27 bases between. Germline V gene lookup returns CDR1 SGHRS and CDR2 YFSETQ. The CDR3 is 19 amino acids. The chain's CDR3 is CASSLLPPAEGARSYEQYF. The CDR3 coding sequence is TGCGCCAGCAGCTTGCTACCTCCGGCTGAGGGCGCTCGATCTTACGAGCAGTACTTC.

The chain uses TRBV2 and TRBJ2-2; 14 bases fit TRBD2. The CDR3 sequence is 15 residues long. V was clipped by 7 bases and J by 6 bases; unmatched bases: 4. Germline V CDR1 and CDR2: SNHLY, FYNNEI. The CDR3 loop is CASKGGLAGAGELFF. DNA for the CDR3: TGTGCCAGCAAGGGGGGACTAGCGGGAGCCGGGGAGCTGTTTTTT.

The genes are TRBV6-6 and TRBJ1-3; no firm D call. The CDR3 loop spans 13 amino acids. V was pared by 11 bases and J by 2 bases, with 13 bases between. Germline V gene lookup returns CDR1 MNHNY and CDR2 SVGAGI (reference sequence). The CDR3 spells CAGCGSAGNTIYF. The CDR3 coding sequence is TGTGCCGGGTGCGGTTCCGCTGGAAACACCATATATTTT.

The chain combines TRBV3-1 (or the pseudogene TRBV3-2) with TRBJ1-2; D gene uncertain. V lost 1 base and J lost 5, with 11 bases in between. The CDR3 length is 14 residues. Germline V gene data show CDR1 as LGHDT and CDR2 as YNNKEL (reference sequence). The CDR3 loop reads CASSQAASGYGYTF. CDR3 sequence (DNA): TGTGCCAGCAGCCAAGCCGCCAGCGGATATGGCTACACCTTC.

The chain joins TRBV29-1 to TRBJ1-2; TRBD1 matches 7 bases. V was pared by 7 bases and J by 7 bases, with 9 bases of the junction left unmatched. The CDR3 length is 12 residues. Germline V gene data show CDR1 as SQVTM and CDR2 as ANQGSEA. CDR3 loop: CSGSDRSSGYTF. The CDR3 bases are TGCAGCGGCTCGGACAGGTCCTCTGGCTACACCTTC.

This clone was seen just once. The J gene is TRBJ1-3, the V gene TRBV6-1; D is perhaps TRBD1 (5 bases). The CDR3 consists of 16 residues. CDR1 is MNHNS, CDR2 SASEGT, per germline. Trimming took 2 bases from V and 0 from J, leaving 11 bases between them. The CDR3 reads CASSEWGGVSGNTIYF. CDR3 nucleotides: TGTGCCAGCAGTGAATGGGGAGGGGTCTCTGGAAACACCATATATTTT.

This clone was seen once. The genes are TRBV20-1 and TRBJ2-5; tentative D call: TRBD1 (5 bases). From germline, CDR1 is DFQATT and CDR2 SNEGSKA (reference sequence). CDR3 length equals 13 residues. V was shortened by 3 bases and J by 5 bases, with 13 bases between the two germline ends. DNA for the CDR3: TGCAGTGCTAGTGACCTGGGGCTGGAGACCCAGTACTTC. Protein product: CSASDLGLETQYF.

The CDR3: CASSERDYRGDEQFF. DNA of the CDR3: TGTGCCAGCAGTGAAAGGGACTACCGGGGTGATGAGCAGTTCTTC. This chain uses TRBV2 with TRBJ2-1; 7 bases are shared with TRBD2. CDR3 size: 15 residues. The germline CDR1 and CDR2 sequences are SNHLY and FYNNEI. Trimming cost V 2 bases and J 8 bases; bases outside gene matches: 9.

The CDR3 nucleotides read TGTGCCAGCAGTTCCTTTCGGAGGGGCACTGAAGCTTTCTTT. Translating gives CASSSFRRGTEAFF. V usage is TRBV6-5 and J usage is TRBJ1-1; a possible D gene is TRBD1 (5 bases). V was trimmed by 4 bases and J by 4 bases, leaving 13 bases between them. This CDR3 comprises 14 residues. CDR1 MNHEY and CDR2 SVGAGI come from the germline V gene.

This chain uses TRBV5-1 with TRBJ2-1; D is perhaps TRBD2 (7 bases). CDR1 is SGHRS and CDR2 is YFSETQ in the germline V gene. V lost 4 bases to trimming and J lost 9 bases, with 20 bases between them. CDR3 length: 15 amino acids. As DNA, the CDR3 is TGCGCCAGCAGCACCGGACTAGGGGGAGTAGCTGAGCAGTTCTTC. This encodes CASSTGLGGVAEQFF.

The CDR3 region has the DNA TGCGCCAGCAGCTTGGACAGGGGTCTTGGAAAACTGTTTTTT. This encodes CASSLDRGLGKLFF. The chain joins TRBV5-1 to TRBJ1-4, with 7 bases that match TRBD1. The CDR3 loop spans 14 amino acids. Losses at the gene ends were 0 bases for V and 10 bases for J; bases not matched to a gene: 6. Germline CDR1 is SGHRS and CDR2 is YFSETQ.

In this sample, this clone turned up many times. J is TRBJ2-3 and V is TRBV5-1, with D perhaps TRBD2 (6 bases). The ends were cut back, 4 bases at V and 10 bases at J, with 16 bases in the middle. Germline assignment: CDR1 SGHRS and CDR2 YFSETQ. The CDR3 is 13 amino acids. The DNA of the CDR3 is TGCGCCAGCAGCCGCGGGACCCCGGGTGCGCAGTATTTT. It specifies CASSRGTPGAQYF.

The rearrangement uses TRBV27 and TRBJ2-7; 9 positions agree with TRBD2. There are 16 residues in the CDR3. Trimming cost V 2 bases and J 2 bases; bases outside gene matches: 7. Looked up from germline, CDR1 is MNHEY and CDR2 is SMNVEV (reference sequence). The CDR3, as DNA: TGTGCCAGCAGTTTAGCCGGGCTAGCGGGACCCTACGAGCAGTACTTC. Its protein is CASSLAGLAGPYEQYF.

This chain uses TRBV3-1 (or the pseudogene TRBV3-2) with TRBJ1-4, with D tentatively TRBD1 (6 bases). This CDR3 contains 20 residues. Trimming removed 3 bases from V and 2 bases from J, with 25 bases in between. Germline V gives CDR1 LGHDT, CDR2 YNNKEL (reference sequence). The chain's CDR3 is CASSHFPIPGGLSTNEKLFF. As DNA, the CDR3 is TGTGCCAGCAGCCATTTCCCGATACCGGGGGGCCTCTCTACTAATGAAAAACTGTTTTTT.

V and J are TRBV6-6 and TRBJ1-1, with 9 bases fitting TRBD1. Germline V gives CDR1 MNHNY, CDR2 SVGAGI (reference sequence). V shed 6 bases and J 4 bases; nucleotides not matched to a gene: 6. CDR3 length: 14 residues. The CDR3 DNA sequence: TGTGCCAGCAGATTACAGGGGGCGGGCACTGAAGCTTTCTTT. Its protein product is CASRLQGAGTEAFF.

The gene calls are TRBV4-1 and TRBJ2-4; D is perhaps TRBD1 (5 bases). Looked up from germline, CDR1 is MGHRA and CDR2 is YSYEKL. The CDR3 totals 17 residues. V was shortened by 0 bases and J by 1 base, with 13 bases between the two germline ends. CDR3 region: CASSQEGSGSAKNIQYF. The DNA for the CDR3 is TGCGCCAGCAGCCAAGAGGGTTCAGGGTCGGCCAAAAACATTCAGTACTTC.

In this sample, this clone turned up once. CDR3 nucleotides: TGTGCCACCTGGCTTAGCAATCAGCCCCAGCATTTT. Its protein product is CATWLSNQPQHF. The V gene is TRBV6-6, the J gene TRBJ1-5, with D uncertain. The CDR3 loop spans 12 amino acids. V lost 10 bases to trimming and J lost 0 bases, with 7 bases between them. The germline V gene has CDR1 MNHNY and CDR2 SVGAGI (reference sequence).

The genes are TRBV10-3 and TRBJ2-7; 10 bases agree with TRBD1. Germline-derived CDR1 and CDR2 are ENHRY and SYGVKD. Losses at the gene ends were 7 bases for V and 6 bases for J; bases not matched to a gene: 6. The CDR3 spans 13 residues. CDR3 nucleotides: TGTGCCATCACCAAGACAGGGGGCGTCGAGCAGTACTTC. It translates to CAITKTGGVEQYF.

This rearrangement joins TRBV2 to TRBJ1-4, with 7 bases matching TRBD1. The CDR3 consists of 14 residues. V gave up 6 bases and J gave up 3 bases; unmatched junction bases: 4. Germline lookup yields CDR1 SNHLY and CDR2 FYNNEI. CDR3 residues: CASRIQGANEKLFF. CDR3 nucleotide sequence: TGTGCCAGCAGAATCCAGGGGGCTAATGAAAAACTGTTTTTT.